Listed below are T cell receptor beta chains from one sample, sequenced in a study of CXCR3-negative and CXCR3-positive naive CD8 T cells. TCRdb re-analyzed the 5' RACE reads; it lists each CDR3 protein once, without DNA. Its clone listing holds 84,000 or so distinct CDR3 sequences. The sample consisted of naive CXCR3+ CD8+ T cells from blood. These receptor sequences come from a human donor in good health. Some clones in this sample may be carry-over from other donors' samples. Each CDR3 is given with its conserved first and last residue. Each record gives: V gene, J gene, CDR3 protein.

>TRBV29-1|TRBJ2-7
CSVEQLAGGYEQYF
>TRBV6-6|TRBJ2-1
CASSYGILGTASNEQFF
>TRBV5-1|TRBJ1-6
CASSLEGPSSYNSPLHF
>TRBV28|TRBJ2-5
CASSYRTGAVQETQYF
>TRBV9|TRBJ2-1
CASSVDSEQFF
>TRBV28|TRBJ2-3
CASTGLYPDTQYF
>TRBV20-1|TRBJ2-7
CSAHTGASGMYEQYF
>TRBV3-1|TRBJ2-1
CASSHGGWNEQFF
>TRBV6-1|TRBJ2-1
CASSHQRGSSYNEQFF
>TRBV12-3/TRBV12-4|TRBJ2-7
CASGMGSSYEQYF
>TRBV27|TRBJ1-1
CASSLEGPYTEAFF
>TRBV20-1|TRBJ2-7
CSATLITSAQSSYEQYF
>TRBV5-5|TRBJ2-1
CASSLYGATYNEQFF
>TRBV7-6|TRBJ2-7
CASSLRGLDEQYF
>TRBV20-1|TRBJ2-2
CSARTGGDTGELFF
>TRBV23-1|TRBJ1-5
CASCSRWENQPQHF
>TRBV29-1|TRBJ2-3
CSADSATLTDTQYF
>TRBV19|TRBJ1-1
CASQTTGLVNTEAFF
>TRBV29-1|TRBJ1-2
CSVWDSGYGYTF
>TRBV3-1|TRBJ2-1
CASSQELAGGHEQFF
>TRBV27|TRBJ2-1
CASRDRTPSGLSGEQFF
>TRBV27|TRBJ2-3
CASCKTADLRDTQYF
>TRBV28|TRBJ2-3
CASSFWRGRADTQYF
>TRBV27|TRBJ2-1
CASSLSGVYNEQFF
>TRBV28|TRBJ2-3
CASSQGFSGPLADTQYF
>TRBV7-9|TRBJ1-5
CASSPLNQPQHF
>TRBV3-1|TRBJ2-7
CASSHVGTGGSYEQYF
>TRBV7-9|TRBJ2-7
CASSRRDRYSYEQYF
>TRBV5-1|TRBJ2-7
CASSPGGPQISYEQYF
>TRBV5-1|TRBJ2-2
CASQTSGNTGELFF
>TRBV29-1|TRBJ2-5
CSVQTRGETQYF
>TRBV29-1|TRBJ2-3
CSALGSGMTDTQYF
>TRBV29-1|TRBJ2-1
CSVPGAGWGVEQFF
>TRBV4-1|TRBJ2-7
CASSQEGLGEQYF
>TRBV28|TRBJ2-7
CASCVPSGGGVYEQYF
>TRBV7-9|TRBJ2-7
CASSRGPRQYF
>TRBV23-1|TRBJ2-6
CASSQLGGGHPSGANVLTF
>TRBV28|TRBJ1-5
CASSLQGQPNQPQHF
>TRBV14|TRBJ2-1
CASSQRGLAGINEQFF
>TRBV29-1|TRBJ1-2
CSATEQGRRYGYTF